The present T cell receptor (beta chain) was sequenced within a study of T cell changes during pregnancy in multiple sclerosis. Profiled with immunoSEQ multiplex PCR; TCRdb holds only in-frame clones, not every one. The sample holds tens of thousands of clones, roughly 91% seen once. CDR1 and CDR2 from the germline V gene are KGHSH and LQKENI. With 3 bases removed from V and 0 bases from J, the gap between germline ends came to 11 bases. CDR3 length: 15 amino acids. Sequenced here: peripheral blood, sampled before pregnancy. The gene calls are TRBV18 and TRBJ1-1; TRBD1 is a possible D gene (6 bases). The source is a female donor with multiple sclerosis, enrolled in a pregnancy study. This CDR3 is CASSPRTVMNTEAFF. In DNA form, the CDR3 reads TGTGCCAGCTCACCCAGGACAGTCATGAACACTGAAGCTTTCTTT. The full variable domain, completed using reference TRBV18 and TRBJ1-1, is NAGVMQNPRHLVRRRGQEARLRCSPMKGHSHVYWYRQLPEEGLKFMVYLQKENIIDESGMPKERFSAEFPKEGPSILRIQQVVRGDSAAYFCASSPRTVMNTEAFFGQGTRLTVV.